These 11 T cell receptor beta chains came from one sample sequenced in a study of T cell responses to AZD1222 COVID-19 vaccine. Sequencing was performed with immunoSEQ multiplex PCR; in TCRdb, only in-frame clones are kept and a portion is missing. The sample lists some 86,000 clones, 80% occurring once. The material sequenced was peripheral blood, taken on day 0 of AZD1222 vaccination. These TCRs come from an adult in good health.

V usage is TRBV18 and J usage is TRBJ1-2; weak D call: TRBD1 (6 bases). Germline loops: CDR1 KGHSH, CDR2 LQKENI. Trimming took 3 bases from V and 8 from J, leaving 16 bases between them. This CDR3 is 14 amino acids long. The DNA of the CDR3 is TGTGCCAGCTCACCCAATACAGGGTCAGTCGGCTACACCTTC. This translates into CASSPNTGSVGYTF.

V gene TRBV28 combines with J gene TRBJ2-3, with no clear D. The germline V and J ends were trimmed by 4 bases and 2 bases, with 7 bases remaining between them. The CDR3 sequence is 13 residues long. Germline loops: CDR1 MDHEN, CDR2 SYDVKM. As DNA, the CDR3 is TGTGCCAGCAGTTGGTGGACCACAGATACGCAGTATTTT. Amino acids: CASSWWTTDTQYF.

The gene calls are TRBV5-6 and TRBJ2-5; 9 positions match TRBD2. The CDR3 is made up of 18 amino acids. J lost 5 bases, V lost 4 bases, and 18 bases had no gene match. Germline CDR1 and CDR2: SGHDT and YYEEEE. The CDR3 DNA reads as TGTGCCAGCAGCAACCTGGGCGTGGGGGCGGGAGGGCCCGAGACCCAGTACTTC. Protein sequence: CASSNLGVGAGGPETQYF.

This chain links TRBV19 with TRBJ2-1; 12 nucleotides match TRBD2. The CDR3 consists of 15 residues. V lost 4 bases and J lost 5; bases outside the gene matches: 3. Germline V gene data show CDR1 as LNHDA and CDR2 as SQIVND (reference sequence). The DNA of the CDR3 is TGTGCCAGTAGTACTAGCGGGGGGGCCCACAATGAGCAGTTCTTC. This codes for CASSTSGGAHNEQFF.

In DNA, the CDR3 is TGCGCCAGCAGCCAGGAGGACAGGGCGGGCTCCTACGAGCAGTACTTC. Protein sequence: CASSQEDRAGSYEQYF. The V gene is TRBV4-1, the J gene TRBJ2-7; TRBD1 aligns across 8 bases. V gave up 3 bases and J gave up 0 bases; unmatched junction bases: 7. CDR1 and CDR2 from the germline V gene are MGHRA and YSYEKL. CDR3 length: 16 residues.

This sequence joins TRBV7-2 and TRBJ2-1; TRBD2 aligns across 13 bases. This CDR3 comprises 15 residues. Germline V gene data show CDR1 as SGHTA and CDR2 as FQGNSA. V shed 5 bases, J shed 5 bases, and the junction held 3 bases outside the gene matches. This CDR3 reads CASSLTSGRHNEQFF. The CDR3 DNA follows: TGTGCCAGCAGCCTGACTAGCGGGAGGCACAATGAGCAGTTCTTC.

V and J are TRBV6-1 and TRBJ1-3; D not resolved. Germline V gives CDR1 MNHNS, CDR2 SASEGT. The V gene lost 3 bases and the J gene lost 4 bases, with 13 bases spanning the gap. The CDR3 loop spans 15 amino acids. The CDR3: CASSESSVFGNTIYF. The CDR3 DNA follows: TGTGCCAGCAGTGAGAGTTCAGTCTTCGGAAACACCATATATTTT.

This clone has just a few counts. The chain joins TRBV30 to TRBJ1-1; a weak D match, TRBD1 (6 bases). The CDR3 covers 16 residues. V was shortened by 0 bases and J by 8 bases, with 22 bases between the two germline ends. Germline lookup yields CDR1 GTSNPN and CDR2 SVGIG (reference sequence). The CDR3 DNA reads TGTGCCTGGAGTGTACTGGGGGGCGCGAAGGGTGCGGAAGCTTTCTTT. Protein: CAWSVLGGAKGAEAFF.

The V and J genes are TRBV6-5 and TRBJ2-7; no clear D gene. The CDR3 has 13 amino acids. Trimming left V 8 bases short and J 2 bases short, with 13 bases between. Germline V gene lookup returns CDR1 MNHEY and CDR2 SVGAGI. The CDR3 here is CASLPRQTYEQYF. In DNA form, the CDR3 reads TGTGCCAGCCTGCCCCGGCAAACCTACGAGCAGTACTTC.

This chain links TRBV11-2 with TRBJ2-3, with a tentative D call TRBD2 (6 bases). Germline CDR1 SGHAT, CDR2 FQNNGV. The CDR3 loop spans 13 amino acids. Between the trimmed V and J ends, which lost 3 bases and 3 bases, there was a span of 7 bases. The CDR3 DNA follows: TGTGCCAGCAGCTTGGGGAGGACAGATACGCAGTATTTT. Its protein product is CASSLGRTDTQYF.

The rearrangement uses TRBV27 and TRBJ1-5; D not certain. The V gene lost 3 bases and the J gene lost 5 bases, with 8 bases spanning the gap. Germline V CDR1 and CDR2: MNHEY, SMNVEV (reference sequence). The CDR3 is 13 residues long. This chain's CDR3 is CASSLGWDQPQHF. In DNA form, the CDR3 reads TGTGCCAGCAGTTTGGGATGGGATCAGCCCCAGCATTTT.